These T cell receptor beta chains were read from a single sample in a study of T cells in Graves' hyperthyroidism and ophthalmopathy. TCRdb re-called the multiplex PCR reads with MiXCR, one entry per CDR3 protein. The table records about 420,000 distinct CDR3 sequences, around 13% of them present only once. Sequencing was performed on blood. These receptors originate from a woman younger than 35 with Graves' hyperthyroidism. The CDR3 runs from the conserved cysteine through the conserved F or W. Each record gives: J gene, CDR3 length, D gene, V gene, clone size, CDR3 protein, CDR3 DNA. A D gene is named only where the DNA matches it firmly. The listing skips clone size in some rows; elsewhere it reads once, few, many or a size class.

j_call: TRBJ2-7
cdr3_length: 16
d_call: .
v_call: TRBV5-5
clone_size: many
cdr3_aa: CASSIEPGTFPGEQYF
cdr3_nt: TGTGCCAGCAGCATAGAACCCGGGACATTCCCTGGCGAGCAGTACTTC

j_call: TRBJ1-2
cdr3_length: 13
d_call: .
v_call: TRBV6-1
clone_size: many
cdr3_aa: CASTYRDIYGYTF
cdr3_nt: TGTGCCAGCACATACCGGGACATCTATGGCTACACCTTC

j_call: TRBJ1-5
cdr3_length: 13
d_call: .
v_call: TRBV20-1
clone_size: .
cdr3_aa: CSAERRSTDTQHF
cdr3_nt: TGCAGTGCCGAGAGGCGAAGCACAGATACGCAGCATTTT

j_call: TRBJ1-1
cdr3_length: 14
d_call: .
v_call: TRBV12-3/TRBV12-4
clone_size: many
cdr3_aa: CASRLSPANTEAFF
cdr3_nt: TGTGCCAGCAGGTTAAGTCCAGCGAACACTGAAGCTTTCTTT

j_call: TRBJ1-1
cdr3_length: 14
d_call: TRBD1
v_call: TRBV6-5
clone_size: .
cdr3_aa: CASSKGQGYTEAFF
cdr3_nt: TGTGCCAGCAGTAAAGGACAGGGGTACACTGAAGCTTTCTTT

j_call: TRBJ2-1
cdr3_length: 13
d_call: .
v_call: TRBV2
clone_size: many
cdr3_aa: CASRTGDPNEQFF
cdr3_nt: TGTGCCAGCAGGACGGGAGATCCCAATGAGCAGTTCTTC

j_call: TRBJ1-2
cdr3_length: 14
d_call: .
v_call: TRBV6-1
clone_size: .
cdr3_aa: CASSDFTAWGGYTF
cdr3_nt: TGTGCCAGCAGTGATTTCACCGCTTGGGGTGGCTACACCTTC

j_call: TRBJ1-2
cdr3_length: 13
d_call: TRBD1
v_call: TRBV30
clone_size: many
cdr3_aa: CARTGNTDYGYTF
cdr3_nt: TGTGCCCGGACAGGGAATACTGACTATGGCTACACCTTC

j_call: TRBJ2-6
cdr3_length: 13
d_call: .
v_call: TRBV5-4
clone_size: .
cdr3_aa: CASRPGAGDVLTF
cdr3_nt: TGTGCCAGCAGGCCGGGGGCCGGGGACGTCCTGACTTTC

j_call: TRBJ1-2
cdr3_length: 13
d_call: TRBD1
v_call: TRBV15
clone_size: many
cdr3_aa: CATSRVTGFGYTF
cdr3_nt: TGTGCCACCAGCAGAGTGACAGGGTTTGGCTACACCTTC

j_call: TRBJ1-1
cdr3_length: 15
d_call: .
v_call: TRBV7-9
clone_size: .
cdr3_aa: CASSLGWDTNTEAFF
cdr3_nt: TGTGCCAGCAGCTTAGGATGGGACACGAACACTGAAGCTTTCTTT

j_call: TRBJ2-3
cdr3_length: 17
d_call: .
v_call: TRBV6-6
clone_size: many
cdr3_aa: CASSYSSAGPSTDTQYF
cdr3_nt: TGTGCCAGCAGTTACTCGAGTGCGGGCCCCAGCACAGATACGCAGTATTTT

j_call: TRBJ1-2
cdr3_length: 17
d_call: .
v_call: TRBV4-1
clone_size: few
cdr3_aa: CASSLFSGNPLTNGYTF
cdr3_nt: TGCGCCAGCAGCCTGTTTTCGGGGAATCCTTTAACTAATGGCTACACCTTC